Sequencing of this TCR beta chain was carried out in a study of T cell responses to AZD1222 COVID-19 vaccine. This clone was seen a few times. The antigen is not known. Germline CDR1 is KGHSH and CDR2 is LQKENI. The CDR3 sequence is 16 residues long. V lost 0 bases and J lost 6, with 15 bases in between. Only in-frame clones appear in the TCRdb table, and some are missing; sequencing was by immunoSEQ multiplex PCR. The data show roughly 110,000 clones, more than 70% seen once. The study's findings and limits: Reportedly, nearly half the spike-specific TCRs target unmutated variant regions. Vaccine-associated CD4 TCRs spanned spike, dominant at 160-218 and 743-854. In a largely white British group with more females than males, clonal diversity was possibly underestimated.

V is TRBV18 and J is TRBJ1-5; no clear D gene. The receptor was isolated from an adult who received the AZD1222 COVID-19 vaccine. The material was peripheral blood, obtained 28 days after the second AZD1222 dose. As DNA, the CDR3 is TGTGCCAGCTCACCACCCTCCGGCGGGATCGGTCAGCCCCAGCATTTT. This translates into CASSPPSGGIGQPQHF.